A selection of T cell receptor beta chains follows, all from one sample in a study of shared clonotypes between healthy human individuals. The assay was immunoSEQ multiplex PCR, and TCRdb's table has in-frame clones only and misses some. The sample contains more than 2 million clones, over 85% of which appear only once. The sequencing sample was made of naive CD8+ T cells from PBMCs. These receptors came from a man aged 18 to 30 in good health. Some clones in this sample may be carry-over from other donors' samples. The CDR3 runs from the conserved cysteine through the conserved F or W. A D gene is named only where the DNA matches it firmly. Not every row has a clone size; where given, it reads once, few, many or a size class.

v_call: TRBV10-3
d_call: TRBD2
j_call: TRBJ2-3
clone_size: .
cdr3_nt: TGTGCCATCAGTGAGTCGATTGGGACTAGTCGCGGCACAGATACGCAGTATTTT
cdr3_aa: CAISESIGTSRGTDTQYF

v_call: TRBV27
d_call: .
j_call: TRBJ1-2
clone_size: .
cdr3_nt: TGTGCCAGCAGTTTCGGAAGTAACTATGGCTACACCTTC
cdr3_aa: CASSFGSNYGYTF

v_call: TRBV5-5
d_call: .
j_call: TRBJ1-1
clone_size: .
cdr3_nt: TGTGCCAGCAGCTTTGGGCAATGGGACACTGAAGCTTTCTTT
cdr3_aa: CASSFGQWDTEAFF

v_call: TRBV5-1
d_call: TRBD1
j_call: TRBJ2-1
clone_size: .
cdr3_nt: TGCGCCAGCAGCTTGGTGGGGACAGGGGGCAACTGGAATGAGCAGTTCTTC
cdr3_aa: CASSLVGTGGNWNEQFF

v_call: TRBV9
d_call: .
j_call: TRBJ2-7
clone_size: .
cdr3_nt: TGTGCCAGCAGCGTTGGGACAAGTCCCTACGAGCAGTACTTC
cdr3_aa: CASSVGTSPYEQYF

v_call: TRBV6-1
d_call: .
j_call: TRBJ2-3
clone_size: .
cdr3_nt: TGTGCCAGCAGTGAATTCGGTTCCCCGGGTGATTCGGATACGCAGTATTTT
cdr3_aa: CASSEFGSPGDSDTQYF

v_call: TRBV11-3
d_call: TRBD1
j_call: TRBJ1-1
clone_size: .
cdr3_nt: TGTGCCAGCAGCTCCGACAGGGGCACTGAAGCTTTCTTT
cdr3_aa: CASSSDRGTEAFF

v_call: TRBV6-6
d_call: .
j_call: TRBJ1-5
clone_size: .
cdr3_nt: TGTGCCAGCAGCCGGGACTCCGACTTGCCCCAGCATTTT
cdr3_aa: CASSRDSDLPQHF

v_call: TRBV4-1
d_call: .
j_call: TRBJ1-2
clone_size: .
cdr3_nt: TGCGCGAGCCAGGGGTTCGACAGCATTAACTATGGCTACACCTTC
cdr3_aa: CASQGFDSINYGYTF

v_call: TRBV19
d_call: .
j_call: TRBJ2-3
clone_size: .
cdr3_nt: TGTGCCAGTAGTATTTCACTTACAACCACAGATACGCAGTATTTT
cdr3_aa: CASSISLTTTDTQYF

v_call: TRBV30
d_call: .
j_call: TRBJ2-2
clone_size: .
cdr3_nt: TGTGCCTGGCAATGGGTGTCCGGGGAGCTGTTTTTT
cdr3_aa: CAWQWVSGELFF

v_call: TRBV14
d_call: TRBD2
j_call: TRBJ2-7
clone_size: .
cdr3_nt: TGTGCCAGCAGCCAAGGTAGCGGGTCCGAGCAGTACTTC
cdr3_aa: CASSQGSGSEQYF

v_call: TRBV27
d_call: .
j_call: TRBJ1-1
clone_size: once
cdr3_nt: TGTGCCAGCAGTCCCCCAGGGTGGACTGAAGCTTTCTTT
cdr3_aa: CASSPPGWTEAFF

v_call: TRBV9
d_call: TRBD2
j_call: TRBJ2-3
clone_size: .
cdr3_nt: TGTGCCAGCAGCGAACAGGGACTAGCAGGAGATACGCAGTATTTT
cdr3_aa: CASSEQGLAGDTQYF

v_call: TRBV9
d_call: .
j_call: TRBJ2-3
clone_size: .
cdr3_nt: TGTGCCAGCAGCGTAGATGAGTCGGCTAGCACAGATACGCAGTATTTT
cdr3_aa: CASSVDESASTDTQYF

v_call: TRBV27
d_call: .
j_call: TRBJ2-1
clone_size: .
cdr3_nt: TGTGCCAGCACCGATGGGAATGAGCAGTTCTTC
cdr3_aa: CASTDGNEQFF

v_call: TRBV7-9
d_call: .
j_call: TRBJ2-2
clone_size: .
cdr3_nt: TGTGCCAGCAGCTTAGAAATTCTGGGCAACACCGGGGAGCTGTTTTTT
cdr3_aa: CASSLEILGNTGELFF

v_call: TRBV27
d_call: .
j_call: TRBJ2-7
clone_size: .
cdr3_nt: TGTGCCAGCAGTTTTCGTGGTGAAGAGCAGTACTTC
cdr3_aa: CASSFRGEEQYF

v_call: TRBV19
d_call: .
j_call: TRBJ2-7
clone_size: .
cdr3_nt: TGTGCCAGTAGTATCGGGACGGATCTGTACTTC
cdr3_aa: CASSIGTDLYF

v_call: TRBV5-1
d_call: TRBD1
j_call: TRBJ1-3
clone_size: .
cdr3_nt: TGCGCCAGCAGCTTGTGGGACAGGGGCCGAAAAGGTGGAAACACCATATATTTT
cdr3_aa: CASSLWDRGRKGGNTIYF

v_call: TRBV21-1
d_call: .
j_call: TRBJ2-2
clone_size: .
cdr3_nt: TGTGCCAGCAGCAAAGACGAGGCCGGTCGCACCGGGGAGCTGTTTTTT
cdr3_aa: CASSKDEAGRTGELFF

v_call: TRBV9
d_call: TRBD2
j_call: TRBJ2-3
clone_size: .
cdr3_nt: TGTGCCAGCAGCGGGGCGGGAGACAACACAGATACGCAGTATTTT
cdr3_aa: CASSGAGDNTDTQYF

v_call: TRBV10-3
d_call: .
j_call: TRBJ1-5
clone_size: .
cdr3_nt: TGTGCCATCAGTGACCGGGAAAGGGAGCCCCAGCATTTT
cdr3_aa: CAISDREREPQHF

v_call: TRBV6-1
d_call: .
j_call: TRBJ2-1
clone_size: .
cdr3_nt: TGTGCCAGCAGTCCGGACTCATACAATGAGCAGTTCTTC
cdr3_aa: CASSPDSYNEQFF

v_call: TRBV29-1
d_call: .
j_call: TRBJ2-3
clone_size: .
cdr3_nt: TGCAGCTTAACGGACGGACTCACCACAGATACGCAGTATTTT
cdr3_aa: CSLTDGLTTDTQYF

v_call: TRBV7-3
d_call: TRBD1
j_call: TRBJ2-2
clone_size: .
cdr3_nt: TGTGCCAGCAGCTTAGGGCGGACAGGGGGCATACGCGGGGAGCTGTTTTTT
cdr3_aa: CASSLGRTGGIRGELFF

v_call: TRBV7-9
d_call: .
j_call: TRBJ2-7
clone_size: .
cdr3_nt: TGTGCCAGCAGCTTAACTGGCACCTACGAGCAGTACTTC
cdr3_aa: CASSLTGTYEQYF

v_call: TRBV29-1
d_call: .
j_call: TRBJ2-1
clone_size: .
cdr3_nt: TGCAGCGTTGAAGGGGGGCGCAGGTCCTACAATGAGCAGTTCTTC
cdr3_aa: CSVEGGRRSYNEQFF

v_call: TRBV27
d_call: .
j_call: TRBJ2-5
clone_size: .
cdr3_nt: TGTGCCAGCAGTTTATTCTTTGGAGGGGCTCAAGAGACCCAGTACTTC
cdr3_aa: CASSLFFGGAQETQYF

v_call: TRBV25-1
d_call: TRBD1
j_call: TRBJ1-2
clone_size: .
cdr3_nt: TGTGCCAGCAGTTGGACAGGGGGCTATTTGGACTACACCTTC
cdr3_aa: CASSWTGGYLDYTF

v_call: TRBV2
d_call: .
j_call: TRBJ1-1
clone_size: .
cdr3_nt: TGTGCCAGCAGTGGTATTTGGACAGTGGAGGCCACTGAAGCTTTCTTT
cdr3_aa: CASSGIWTVEATEAFF

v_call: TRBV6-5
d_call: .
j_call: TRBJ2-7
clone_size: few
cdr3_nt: TGTGCCAGCAGTTACGCTAGCTCCTACGAGCAGTACTTC
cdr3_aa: CASSYASSYEQYF

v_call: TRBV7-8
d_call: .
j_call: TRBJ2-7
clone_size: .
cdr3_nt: TGTGCCAGCAGCTTAACCCTGGCTAGCCCTATTTCCTACGAGCAGTACTTC
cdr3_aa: CASSLTLASPISYEQYF

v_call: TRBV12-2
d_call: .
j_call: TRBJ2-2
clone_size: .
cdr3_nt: TGTGCAAGTCGCCGACAGGGACCCCGGGACACCGGGGAGCTGTTTTTT
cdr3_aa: CASRRQGPRDTGELFF

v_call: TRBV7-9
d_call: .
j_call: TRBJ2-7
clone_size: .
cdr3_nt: TGTGCCAGCAGCTCCACAGGGTACGAGCAGTACTTC
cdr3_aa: CASSSTGYEQYF

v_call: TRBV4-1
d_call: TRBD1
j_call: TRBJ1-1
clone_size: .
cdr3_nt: TGCGCCAGCAGCCCACGCACGGGACAGCTATTGAACACTGAAGCTTTCTTT
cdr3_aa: CASSPRTGQLLNTEAFF

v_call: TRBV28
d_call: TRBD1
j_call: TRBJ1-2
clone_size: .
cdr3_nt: TGTGCCAGCAGTCGCCTCTTGGGACAGGGTCCGGATGGCTACACCTTC
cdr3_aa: CASSRLLGQGPDGYTF

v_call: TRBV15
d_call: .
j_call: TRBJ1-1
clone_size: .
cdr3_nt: TGTGCCACCAGCAGGGCGACAACCAACACTGAAGCTTTCTTT
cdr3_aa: CATSRATTNTEAFF

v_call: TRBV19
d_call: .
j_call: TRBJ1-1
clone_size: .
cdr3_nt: TGTGCCAGTAGTATGCAGAACACTGAAGCTTTCTTT
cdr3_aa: CASSMQNTEAFF

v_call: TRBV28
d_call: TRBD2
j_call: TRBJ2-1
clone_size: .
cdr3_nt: TGTGCCAGCAGTCCGGGACTAGACCGTCGCAATGAGCAGTTCTTC
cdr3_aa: CASSPGLDRRNEQFF

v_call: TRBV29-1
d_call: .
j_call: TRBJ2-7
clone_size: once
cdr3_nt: TGCAGCGTTCTAGGCCCCCCGACGACAGGACTCTACGAGCAGTACTTC
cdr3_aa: CSVLGPPTTGLYEQYF

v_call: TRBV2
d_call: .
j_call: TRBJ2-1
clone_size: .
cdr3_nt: TGTGCCAGCAGTGTTAGGCTGGATGAGCAGTTCTTC
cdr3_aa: CASSVRLDEQFF

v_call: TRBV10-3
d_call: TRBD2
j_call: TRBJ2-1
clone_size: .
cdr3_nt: TGTGCCCCGGGGCTAGCGGGAGGTAGAGAGCAGTTCTTC
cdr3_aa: CAPGLAGGREQFF

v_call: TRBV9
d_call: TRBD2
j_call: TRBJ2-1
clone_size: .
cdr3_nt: TGTGCCAGCAGCCCCCTCAAGGTAGCGGGGGCAAATTTTAACAATGAGCAGTTCTTC
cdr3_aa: CASSPLKVAGANFNNEQFF